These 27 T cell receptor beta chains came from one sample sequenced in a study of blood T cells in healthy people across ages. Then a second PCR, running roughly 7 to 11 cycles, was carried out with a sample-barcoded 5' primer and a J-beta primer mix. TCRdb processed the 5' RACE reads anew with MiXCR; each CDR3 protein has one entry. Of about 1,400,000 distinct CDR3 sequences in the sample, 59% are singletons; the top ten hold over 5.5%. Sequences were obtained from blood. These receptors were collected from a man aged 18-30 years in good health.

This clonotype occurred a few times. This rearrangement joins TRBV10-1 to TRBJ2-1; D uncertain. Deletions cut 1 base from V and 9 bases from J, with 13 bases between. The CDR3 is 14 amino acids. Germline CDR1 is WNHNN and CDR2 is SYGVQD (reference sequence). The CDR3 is CASSELQARGEQFF. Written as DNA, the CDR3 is TGCGCCAGCAGTGAGTTGCAGGCGCGAGGTGAGCAGTTCTTC.

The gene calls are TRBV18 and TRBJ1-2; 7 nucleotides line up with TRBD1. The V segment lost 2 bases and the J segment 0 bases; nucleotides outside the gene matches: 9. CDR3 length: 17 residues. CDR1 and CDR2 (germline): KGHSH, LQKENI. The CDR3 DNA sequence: TGTGCCAGCTCACCAGTATTTCAGACAGGGACTAACTATGGCTACACCTTC. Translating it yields CASSPVFQTGTNYGYTF.

The DNA for the CDR3 is TGTGCCAGCATCCTACAGAACCAAGAGACCCAGTACTTC. Residues: CASILQNQETQYF. The J gene is TRBJ2-5, the V gene TRBV2; D unresolved. V was pared by 7 bases and J by 0 bases, with 9 bases between. Germline CDR1 SNHLY, CDR2 FYNNEI. This CDR3 has 13 amino acids.

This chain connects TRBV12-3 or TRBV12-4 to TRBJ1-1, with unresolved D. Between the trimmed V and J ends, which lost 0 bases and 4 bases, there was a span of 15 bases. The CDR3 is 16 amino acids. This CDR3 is CASSLARVAYPTEAFF. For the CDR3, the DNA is TGTGCCAGCAGTTTAGCGAGGGTCGCTTATCCCACTGAAGCTTTCTTT.

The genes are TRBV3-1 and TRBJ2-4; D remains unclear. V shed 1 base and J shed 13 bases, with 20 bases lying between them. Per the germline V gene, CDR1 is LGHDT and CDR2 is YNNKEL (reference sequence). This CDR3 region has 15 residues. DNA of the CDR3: TGTGCCAGCAGCCAAGGAGCGACCGTGGCCCCGCAGCAGTACTTC. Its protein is CASSQGATVAPQQYF.

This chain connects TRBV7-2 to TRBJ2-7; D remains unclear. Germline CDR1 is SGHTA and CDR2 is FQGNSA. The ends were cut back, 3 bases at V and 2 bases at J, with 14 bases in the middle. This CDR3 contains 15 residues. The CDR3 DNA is TGTGCCAGCAGCTTCGACATCTCGCTGGCCTACGAGCAGTACTTC. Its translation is CASSFDISLAYEQYF.

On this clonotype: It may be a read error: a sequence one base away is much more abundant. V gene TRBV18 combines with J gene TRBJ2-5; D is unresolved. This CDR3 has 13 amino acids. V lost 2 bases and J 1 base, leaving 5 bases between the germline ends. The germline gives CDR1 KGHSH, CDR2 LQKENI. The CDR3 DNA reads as TGTGCCAGCTCACCAAACAGCCAAGAGACCCAGTACTTC. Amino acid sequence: CASSPNSQETQYF.

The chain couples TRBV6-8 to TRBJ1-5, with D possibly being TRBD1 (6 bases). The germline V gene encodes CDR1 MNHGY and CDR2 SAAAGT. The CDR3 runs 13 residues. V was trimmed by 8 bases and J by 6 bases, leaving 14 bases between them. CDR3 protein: CASQQQGCQPQHF. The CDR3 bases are TGTGCCAGCCAACAACAGGGTTGTCAGCCCCAGCATTTT.

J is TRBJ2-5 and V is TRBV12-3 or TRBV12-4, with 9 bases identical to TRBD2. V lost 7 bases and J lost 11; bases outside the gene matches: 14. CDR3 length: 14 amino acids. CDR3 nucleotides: TGTGCCAGCACCCGAATAGCGGGAGATAGTGAGCAGTACTTC. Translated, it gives CASTRIAGDSEQYF.

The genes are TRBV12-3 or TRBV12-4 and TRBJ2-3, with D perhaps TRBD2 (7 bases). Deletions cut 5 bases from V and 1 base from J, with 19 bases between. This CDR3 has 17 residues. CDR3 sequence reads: CASSPGVAGAGTDTQYF. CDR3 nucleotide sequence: TGTGCCAGCAGTCCAGGGGTGGCGGGAGCGGGCACAGATACGCAGTATTTT.

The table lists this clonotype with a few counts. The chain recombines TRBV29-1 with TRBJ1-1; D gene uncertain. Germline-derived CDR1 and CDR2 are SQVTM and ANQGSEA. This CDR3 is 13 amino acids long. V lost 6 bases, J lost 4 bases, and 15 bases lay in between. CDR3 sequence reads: CSVVNRMATEAFF. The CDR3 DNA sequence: TGCAGCGTCGTCAATAGGATGGCCACTGAAGCTTTCTTT.

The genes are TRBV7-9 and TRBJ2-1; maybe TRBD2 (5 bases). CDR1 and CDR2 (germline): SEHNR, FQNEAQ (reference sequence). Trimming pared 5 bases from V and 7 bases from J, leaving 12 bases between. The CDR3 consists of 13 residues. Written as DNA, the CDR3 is TGTGCCAGCAGCACCACGTGGGAGAATGAGCAGTTCTTC. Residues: CASSTTWENEQFF.

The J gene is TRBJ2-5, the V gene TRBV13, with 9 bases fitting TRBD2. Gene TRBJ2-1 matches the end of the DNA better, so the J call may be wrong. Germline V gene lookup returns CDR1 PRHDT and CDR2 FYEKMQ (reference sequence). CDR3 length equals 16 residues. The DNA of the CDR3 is TGTGCCAGCAGTTACCCCTCGACTAGCGGCCAAGAGACCCAGTTCTTC. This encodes CASSYPSTSGQETQFF.

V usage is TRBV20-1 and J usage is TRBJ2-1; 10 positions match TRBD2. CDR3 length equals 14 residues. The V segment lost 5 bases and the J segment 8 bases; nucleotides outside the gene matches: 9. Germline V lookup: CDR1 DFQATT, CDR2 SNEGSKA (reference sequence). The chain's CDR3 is CSAFKREGRDEQFF. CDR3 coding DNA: TGCAGTGCTTTTAAGCGGGAGGGCCGGGATGAGCAGTTCTTC.

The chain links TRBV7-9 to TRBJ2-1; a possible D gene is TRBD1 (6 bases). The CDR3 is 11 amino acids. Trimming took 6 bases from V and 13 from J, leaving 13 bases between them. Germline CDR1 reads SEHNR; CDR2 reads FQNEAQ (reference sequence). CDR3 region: CASRNQDSQFF. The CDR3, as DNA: TGTGCCAGCAGAAACCAGGACAGCCAGTTCTTC.

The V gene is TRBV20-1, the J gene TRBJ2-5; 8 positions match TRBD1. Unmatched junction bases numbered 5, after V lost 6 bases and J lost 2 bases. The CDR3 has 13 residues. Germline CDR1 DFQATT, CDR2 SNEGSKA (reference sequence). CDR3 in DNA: TGCAGTGCCCTAAGACAGGGGCAAGAGACCCAGTACTTC. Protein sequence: CSALRQGQETQYF.

CDR3 region: CSARRVAPQETQYF. CDR3 coding DNA: TGCAGTGCTAGGAGGGTCGCGCCCCAAGAGACCCAGTACTTC. The rearrangement uses TRBV20-1 and TRBJ2-5; D may be TRBD2 (5 bases). V lost 3 bases and J 1 base, leaving 12 bases between the germline ends. CDR3 length: 14 amino acids. CDR1 is DFQATT, CDR2 SNEGSKA, per germline (reference sequence).

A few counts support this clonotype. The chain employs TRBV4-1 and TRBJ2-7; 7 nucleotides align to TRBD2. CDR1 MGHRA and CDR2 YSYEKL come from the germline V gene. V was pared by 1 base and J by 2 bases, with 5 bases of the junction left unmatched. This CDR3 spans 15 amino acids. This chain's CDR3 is CASSQGGGEPYEQYF. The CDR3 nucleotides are TGCGCCAGCAGCCAAGGGGGAGGGGAACCCTACGAGCAGTACTTC.

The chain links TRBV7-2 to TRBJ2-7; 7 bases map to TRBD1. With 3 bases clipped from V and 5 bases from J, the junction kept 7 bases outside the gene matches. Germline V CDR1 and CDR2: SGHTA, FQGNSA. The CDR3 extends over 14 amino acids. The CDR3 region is CASSFGQALNEQYF. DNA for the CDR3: TGTGCCAGCAGCTTTGGACAGGCATTGAACGAGCAGTACTTC.

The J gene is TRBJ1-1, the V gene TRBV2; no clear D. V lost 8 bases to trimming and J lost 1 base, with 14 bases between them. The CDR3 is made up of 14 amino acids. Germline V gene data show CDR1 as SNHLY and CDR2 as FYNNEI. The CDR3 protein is CASLGRVRNTEAFF. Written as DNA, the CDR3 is TGTGCCAGCCTGGGTAGGGTACGGAACACTGAAGCTTTCTTT.

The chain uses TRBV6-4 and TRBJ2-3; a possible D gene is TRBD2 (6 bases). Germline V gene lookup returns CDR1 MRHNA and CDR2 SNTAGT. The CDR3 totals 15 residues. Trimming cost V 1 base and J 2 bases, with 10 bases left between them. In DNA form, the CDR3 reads TGTGCCAGCAGTGACTTACGGGGGAACACAGATACGCAGTATTTT. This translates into CASSDLRGNTDTQYF.

As DNA, the CDR3 is TGTGCCAGCAGCACGATCACAGGGGCCTATAACTATGGCTACACCTTC. It yields the protein CASSTITGAYNYGYTF. The chain combines TRBV11-2 with TRBJ1-2; 7 nucleotides match TRBD1. This CDR3 contains 16 residues. The ends lost 5 bases at V and 1 base at J; junction bases unmatched: 10. Looked up from germline, CDR1 is SGHAT and CDR2 is FQNNGV. Together with reference TRBV11-2 and TRBJ1-2, the CDR3 gives the full variable domain: EAGVAQSPRYKIIEKRQSVAFWCNPISGHATLYWYQQILGQGPKLLIQFQNNGVVDDSQLPKDRFSAERLKGVDSTLKIQPAKLEDSAVYLCASSTITGAYNYGYTFGSGTRLTVV.

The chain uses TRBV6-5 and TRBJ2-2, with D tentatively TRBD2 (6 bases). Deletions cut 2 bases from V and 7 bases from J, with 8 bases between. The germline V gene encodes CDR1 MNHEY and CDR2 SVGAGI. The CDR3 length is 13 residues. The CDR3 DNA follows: TGTGCCAGCAGTTACGGAGGGTTCGGGGAGCTGTTTTTT. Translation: CASSYGGFGELFF.

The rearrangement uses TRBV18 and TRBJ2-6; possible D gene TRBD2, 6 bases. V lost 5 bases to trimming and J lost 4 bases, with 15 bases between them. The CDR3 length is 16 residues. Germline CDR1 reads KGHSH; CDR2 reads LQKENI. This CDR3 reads CASSAFGGKGANVLTF. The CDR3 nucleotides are TGTGCCAGCTCAGCCTTCGGAGGGAAGGGGGCCAACGTCCTGACTTTC. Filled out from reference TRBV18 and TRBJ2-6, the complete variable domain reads NAGVMQNPRHLVRRRGQEARLRCSPMKGHSHVYWYRQLPEEGLKFMVYLQKENIIDESGMPKERFSAEFPKEGPSILRIQQVVRGDSAAYFCASSAFGGKGANVLTFGAGSRLTVL.

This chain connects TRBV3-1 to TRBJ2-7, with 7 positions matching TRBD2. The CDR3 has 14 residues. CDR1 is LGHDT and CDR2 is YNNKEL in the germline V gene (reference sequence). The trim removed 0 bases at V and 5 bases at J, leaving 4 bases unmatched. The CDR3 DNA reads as TGTGCCAGCAGCCAAGATCGCGGGAGAAACGAGCAGTACTTC. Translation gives CASSQDRGRNEQYF.

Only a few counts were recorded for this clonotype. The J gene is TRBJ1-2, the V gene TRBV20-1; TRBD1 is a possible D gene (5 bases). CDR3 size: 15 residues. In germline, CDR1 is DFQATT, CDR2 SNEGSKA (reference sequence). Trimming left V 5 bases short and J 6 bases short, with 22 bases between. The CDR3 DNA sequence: TGCAGTGCTTACCGGGGCCGGGGATCCGGGAATGGCTACACCTTC. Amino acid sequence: CSAYRGRGSGNGYTF.

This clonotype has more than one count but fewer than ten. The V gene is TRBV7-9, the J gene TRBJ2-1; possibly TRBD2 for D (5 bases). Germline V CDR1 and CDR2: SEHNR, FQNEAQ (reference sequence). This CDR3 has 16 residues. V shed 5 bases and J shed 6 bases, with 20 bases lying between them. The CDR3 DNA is TGTGCCAGCAGCCCACAAGGGAGCGAGGTAACCAATGAGCAGTTCTTC. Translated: CASSPQGSEVTNEQFF.